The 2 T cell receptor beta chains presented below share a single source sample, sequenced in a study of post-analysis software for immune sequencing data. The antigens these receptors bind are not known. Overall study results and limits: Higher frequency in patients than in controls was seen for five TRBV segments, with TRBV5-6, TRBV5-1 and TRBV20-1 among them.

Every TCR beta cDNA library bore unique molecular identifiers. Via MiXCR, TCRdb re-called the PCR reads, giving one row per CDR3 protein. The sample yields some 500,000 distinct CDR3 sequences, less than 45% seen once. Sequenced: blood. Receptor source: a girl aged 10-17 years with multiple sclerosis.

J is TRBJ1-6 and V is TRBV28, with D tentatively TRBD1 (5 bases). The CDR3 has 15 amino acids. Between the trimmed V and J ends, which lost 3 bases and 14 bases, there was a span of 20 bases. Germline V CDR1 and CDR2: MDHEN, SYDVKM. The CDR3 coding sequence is TGTGCCAGCAGTTTCCGGACACGACATACATTAGCCCTCCACTTT. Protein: CASSFRTRHTLALHF.

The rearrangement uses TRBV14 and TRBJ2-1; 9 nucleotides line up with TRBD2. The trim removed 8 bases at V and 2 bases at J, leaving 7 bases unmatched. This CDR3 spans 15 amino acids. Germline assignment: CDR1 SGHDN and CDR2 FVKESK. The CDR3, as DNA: TGTGCCAGCGGGGCTAGCGGGACTCCCTACAATGAGCAGTTCTTC. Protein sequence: CASGASGTPYNEQFF.